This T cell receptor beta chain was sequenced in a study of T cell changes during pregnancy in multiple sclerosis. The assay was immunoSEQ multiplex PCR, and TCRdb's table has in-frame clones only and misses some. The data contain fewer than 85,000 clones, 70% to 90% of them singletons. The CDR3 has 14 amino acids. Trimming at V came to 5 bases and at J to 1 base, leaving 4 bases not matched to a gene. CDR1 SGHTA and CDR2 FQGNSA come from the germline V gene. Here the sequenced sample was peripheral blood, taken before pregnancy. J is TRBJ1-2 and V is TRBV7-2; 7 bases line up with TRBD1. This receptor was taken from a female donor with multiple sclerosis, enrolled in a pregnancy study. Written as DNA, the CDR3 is TGTGCCAGCAGCCCACAGGGGTATAACTATGGCTACACCTTC. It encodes CASSPQGYNYGYTF.